The 16 T cell receptor beta chains listed next were all sequenced from one sample in a study of T cells in Graves' hyperthyroidism and ophthalmopathy. Amplification targeted TCR beta CDR3 regions from RNA transcripts. A set of HTBI primers served as the primers for a first-round RT-PCR of the TCR CDR3. Each CDR3 protein gets one entry after TCRdb re-called the multiplex PCR reads with MiXCR. The repertoire holds about 410,000 distinct CDR3 sequences, around 15% seen once, with 13% in the top ten. Input material: blood. The origin of the receptors is a man aged 18 to 30 with Graves' ophthalmopathy.

This chain connects TRBV6-1 to TRBJ2-5; D is unclear. This CDR3 is 10 amino acids long. Trimming removed 8 bases at V and 3 bases at J, with 4 bases between. Germline CDR1 is MNHNS and CDR2 is SASEGT. The CDR3 here is CASGKETQYF. The CDR3 DNA sequence: TGTGCCAGCGGAAAAGAGACCCAGTACTTC.

This clonotype occurred many times. This sequence joins TRBV5-1 and TRBJ2-7; either TRBD1 or TRBD2 may supply D (6 bases each). The CDR3 runs to 13 residues. The V gene's germline CDR1 is SGHRS and CDR2 YFSETQ. V was clipped by 4 bases and J by 7 bases, with 15 bases between them. CDR3 sequence (DNA): TGCGCCAGCAGCGATCCGGGGGCAAGAGAGCAGTACTTC. Amino acid sequence: CASSDPGAREQYF.

This clonotype has at least ten counts. V usage is TRBV7-6 and J usage is TRBJ1-2, with 10 bases aligning to TRBD1. Unmatched junction bases numbered 4, after V lost 4 bases and J lost 8 bases. Germline CDR1 is SGHVS and CDR2 is FNYEAQ. The CDR3 consists of 13 residues. The CDR3 DNA is TGTGCCAGCAGCTCCGGGACAGGGGAAGGCTACACCTTC. Protein sequence: CASSSGTGEGYTF.

This clonotype was recorded many times. J is TRBJ2-3 and V is TRBV19; D is unclear. Deletions cut 6 bases from V and 6 bases from J, with 13 bases between. CDR1 is LNHDA and CDR2 is SQIVND in the germline V gene (reference sequence). The CDR3 spans 13 residues. The CDR3 loop is CASSLTSGDTQYF. CDR3 bases: TGTGCCAGTAGCCTGACCTCGGGCGATACGCAGTATTTT.

This clonotype was picked up many times. The J gene is TRBJ2-5, the V gene TRBV2; 14 nucleotides match TRBD2. The CDR3 length is 18 residues. V lost 4 bases and J lost 1; bases outside the gene matches: 8. Germline CDR1 reads SNHLY; CDR2 reads FYNNEI. Here the CDR3 reads CASSGGLAGGASQETQYF. The CDR3 nucleotides are TGTGCCAGCAGTGGTGGACTAGCGGGGGGAGCTTCCCAAGAGACCCAGTACTTC.

A remark on this clonotype: This may be a read error: a much more frequent sequence differs by one nucleotide. The genes are TRBV20-1 and TRBJ1-6; D remains ambiguous. V was shortened by 3 bases and J by 0 bases, with 15 bases between the two germline ends. Germline CDR1 DFQATT, CDR2 SNEGSKA (reference sequence). The CDR3 is made up of 17 amino acids. CDR3 bases: TGCAGTGCTAGCGATCACTCCCCGAGCTCCTATAATTCACCCCTCCACTTT. This encodes CSASDHSPSSYNSPLHF.

The rearrangement uses TRBV7-8 and TRBJ2-7; no firm D call. Germline loops: CDR1 SGHVS, CDR2 FQNEAQ. The CDR3 spans 14 residues. Trimming stripped 3 bases from V and 7 bases from J, with 16 bases between. In nucleotides, the CDR3 is TGTGCCAGCAGCTTTAGCCTGAGTTCTCGTGAGCAGTACTTC. Amino acids: CASSFSLSSREQYF.

V and J are TRBV4-1 and TRBJ2-7, with D possibly being TRBD2 (5 bases). From germline, CDR1 is MGHRA and CDR2 YSYEKL. This CDR3 comprises 13 residues. The V gene lost 1 base and the J gene lost 4 bases, with 8 bases spanning the gap. The CDR3 here is CASSQVPGYEQYF. CDR3 in DNA: TGCGCCAGCAGCCAAGTTCCGGGGTACGAGCAGTACTTC.

This clonotype occurred many times. This chain uses TRBV11-2 with TRBJ2-5; 10 positions match TRBD1. Germline CDR1 is SGHAT and CDR2 is FQNNGV. V lost 4 bases to trimming and J lost 5 bases; unmatched junction nucleotides: 22. This CDR3 spans 20 amino acids. CDR3 bases: TGTGCCAGCAGCTCACCCGAGTACCGGGACAGGGGATTTTTGAAGGAGACCCAGTACTTC. Its translation: CASSSPEYRDRGFLKETQYF.

This sequence joins TRBV7-6 and TRBJ1-1; D unclear. In germline, CDR1 is SGHVS, CDR2 FNYEAQ. This CDR3 contains 15 residues. V was clipped by 5 bases and J by 1 base, with 14 bases between them. Written as DNA, the CDR3 is TGTGCCAGCAGCCCGAGACGGGGAGGGAACACTGAAGCTTTCTTT. Amino acid sequence: CASSPRRGGNTEAFF.

The chain has TRBV27 and TRBJ2-2; 12 nucleotides line up with TRBD2. After removal of 7 bases from V and 5 bases from J, the junction contained 5 bases not matched to a gene. CDR3 size: 15 residues. CDR1 and CDR2 from the germline V gene are MNHEY and SMNVEV (reference sequence). CDR3 region: CASKLAGGGTGELFF. In DNA, the CDR3 is TGTGCCAGCAAACTAGCGGGAGGAGGTACCGGGGAGCTGTTTTTT.

At least ten counts were recorded for this clonotype. The rearrangement uses TRBV30 and TRBJ1-1; D perhaps matches TRBD1 (5 bases). The CDR3 has 13 residues. With 3 bases removed from V and 2 bases from J, the gap between germline ends came to 10 bases. Germline values: CDR1 GTSNPN, CDR2 SVGIG (reference sequence). This CDR3 is CAWRPGPNTEAFF. The CDR3 DNA reads TGTGCCTGGAGACCGGGACCTAACACTGAAGCTTTCTTT.

This clonotype occurred many times. The chain employs TRBV11-2 and TRBJ1-1; 7 bases agree with TRBD1. V shed 4 bases, J shed 5 bases, and the junction held 13 bases outside the gene matches. CDR1 SGHAT and CDR2 FQNNGV come from the germline V gene. The CDR3 runs to 16 residues. In DNA, the CDR3 is TGTGCCAGCAGCTACACGCCAGGGGGAGGAGGGACTGAAGCTTTCTTT. This encodes CASSYTPGGGGTEAFF. Full variable domain (missing parts from reference TRBV11-2 and TRBJ1-1): EAGVAQSPRYKIIEKRQSVAFWCNPISGHATLYWYQQILGQGPKLLIQFQNNGVVDDSQLPKDRFSAERLKGVDSTLKIQPAKLEDSAVYLCASSYTPGGGGTEAFFGQGTRLTVV.

The table lists this clonotype with many counts. This chain joins TRBV5-1 and TRBJ2-1; 7 bases are a match to TRBD2. This CDR3 spans 16 amino acids. J gave up 5 bases and V 4 bases, and 12 bases lay outside the gene matches. Germline V gene lookup returns CDR1 SGHRS and CDR2 YFSETQ. The DNA of the CDR3 is TGCGCCAGCAGCGGGTATGGGGGGAGGGTCGACAATGAGCAGTTCTTC. It codes for CASSGYGGRVDNEQFF.

This clonotype was seen repeatedly, ten times or more. This chain uses TRBV12-3 or TRBV12-4 with TRBJ2-1; the match to TRBD2 covers 8 bases. CDR3 length: 15 residues. V lost 6 bases to trimming and J lost 4 bases; unmatched junction nucleotides: 8. In nucleotides, the CDR3 is TGTGCCAGCAGGGCACTAGCGGTTCCATACAATGAGCAGTTCTTC. The encoded protein is CASRALAVPYNEQFF.

This clonotype has only a few counts. CDR3 amino acids: CASSFLGRAGFTEKLFF. CDR3 coding DNA: TGTGCCAGCAGTTTCCTTGGGAGAGCGGGGTTTACAGAAAAACTGTTTTTT. V usage is TRBV27 and J usage is TRBJ1-4; D uncertain. The V gene lost 3 bases and the J gene lost 8 bases, with 22 bases spanning the gap. CDR1 and CDR2 (germline): MNHEY, SMNVEV (reference sequence). The CDR3 has 17 residues.